Below are 12 T cell receptor beta chains sequenced from a single sample in a study of blood T cell repertoires in COVID-19. Sequencing used immunoSEQ multiplex PCR; TCRdb keeps in-frame clones, though not all of them. The table includes about 130,000 clones, approximately 85% detected once. Sequenced: peripheral blood. These TCRs come from a human donor in a cohort sampled during active COVID-19.

The V gene is TRBV5-5, the J gene TRBJ1-5, with 10 bases matching TRBD1. Germline V gene lookup returns CDR1 SGHKS and CDR2 YYEKEE (reference sequence). The CDR3 extends over 17 amino acids. V lost 2 bases and J lost 7; bases outside the gene matches: 12. The CDR3, as DNA: TGTGCCAGCAGCTTACAACTCCCGACAGGGGGCTGGCAGCCCCAGCATTTT. Encoded protein: CASSLQLPTGGWQPQHF.

This clone was counted a few times. V gene TRBV9 combines with J gene TRBJ1-2; TRBD1 agrees at 8 bases. The ends lost 4 bases at V and 0 bases at J; junction bases unmatched: 14. This CDR3 region has 18 residues. Germline loops: CDR1 SGDLS, CDR2 YYNGEE. CDR3 sequence (DNA): TGTGCCAGCAGCCCAGAAGTCCCGGGACAGGTAGCTAACTATGGCTACACCTTC. Protein product: CASSPEVPGQVANYGYTF. Filled out from reference TRBV9 and TRBJ1-2, the complete variable domain reads DSGVTQTPKHLITATGQRVTLRCSPRSGDLSVYWYQQSLDQGLQFLIQYYNGEERAKGNILERFSAQQFPDLHSELNLSSLELGDSALYFCASSPEVPGQVANYGYTFGSGTRLTVV.

Of note for this clone: The germline gene is not matched at one end of the junction; a read error may be the cause. This chain connects TRBV7-7 to TRBJ2-5; TRBD2 aligns across 9 bases. This CDR3 is 16 amino acids long. CDR1 is SSHAT and CDR2 is FNYEAQ in the germline V gene (reference sequence). CDR3 in amino acids: CASSLGLAGPRETQYF. DNA of the CDR3: TGTGCTAGCAGCTTAGGGCTAGCGGGGCCCCGGGAGACCCAGTACTTC.

The chain employs TRBV5-6 and TRBJ2-3; D perhaps matches TRBD1 (6 bases). This CDR3 comprises 14 residues. The V gene's germline CDR1 is SGHDT and CDR2 YYEEEE. Deletions cut 3 bases from V and 5 bases from J, with 13 bases between. CDR3: CASSWDIVGDTQYF. As DNA, the CDR3 is TGTGCCAGCAGCTGGGACATCGTGGGAGATACGCAGTATTTT.

This chain connects TRBV5-1 to TRBJ1-2, with a weak D call TRBD1 (6 bases). V was clipped by 4 bases and J by 6 bases, with 16 bases between them. The CDR3 totals 14 residues. Germline V CDR1 and CDR2: SGHRS, YFSETQ. The CDR3 nucleotides read TGCGCCAGCAGCCCCACCCAGGGGATCAATGGCTACACCTTC. This codes for CASSPTQGINGYTF.

The CDR3 DNA follows: TGTGCCAGCAGCTTGAGTTGGGAGGCTGGCTACACCTTC. The encoded protein is CASSLSWEAGYTF. This chain connects TRBV7-2 to TRBJ1-2; D not resolved. The germline V gene encodes CDR1 SGHTA and CDR2 FQGNSA. Trimming took 3 bases from V and 7 from J, leaving 12 bases between them. The CDR3 spans 13 residues. Variable domain in full (rest from reference TRBV7-2 and TRBJ1-2): GAGVSQSPSNKVTEKGKDVELRCDPISGHTALYWYRQSLGQGLEFLIYFQGNSAPDKSGLPSDRFSAERTGGSVSTLTIQRTQQEDSAVYLCASSLSWEAGYTFGSGTRLTVV.

This clone was observed many times. No DNA is shown, since the ends of the CDR3 on it are uncertain; the CDR3 is the one TCRdb lists. The chain employs TRBV7-9 and TRBJ1-6; the table's D call, TRBD1, has no DNA check behind it. Counting both end residues, the CDR3 totals 16 amino acids. Germline values: CDR1 SEHNR, CDR2 FQNEAQ (reference sequence). CDR3 protein: CASSSTLGQYNSPLHF.

The chain is built from TRBV25-1 and TRBJ1-1; no definite D call. The CDR3 totals 14 residues. In germline, CDR1 is MGHDK, CDR2 SYGVNS. V was trimmed by 1 base and J by 4 bases, leaving 10 bases between them. The DNA of the CDR3 is TGTGCCAGCAGTGAATGGGAGGGAAGCACTGAAGCTTTCTTT. Protein sequence: CASSEWEGSTEAFF.

This chain joins TRBV5-4 and TRBJ1-1; 9 nucleotides line up with TRBD1. After removal of 1 base from V and 0 bases from J, the junction contained 4 bases not matched to a gene. Germline values: CDR1 SGHNT, CDR2 YYREEE (reference sequence). This CDR3 spans 16 amino acids. The chain's CDR3 is CASSLTGGLMNTEAFF. The CDR3 nucleotides are TGTGCCAGCAGCTTGACAGGGGGCCTTATGAACACTGAAGCTTTCTTT.

V usage is TRBV10-3 and J usage is TRBJ1-2, with 9 bases aligning to TRBD1. The trim removed 9 bases at V and 7 bases at J, leaving 9 bases unmatched. The CDR3 is made up of 13 amino acids. CDR1 and CDR2 (germline): ENHRY, SYGVKD. The CDR3 is CAITPGQGFGYTF. As DNA, the CDR3 is TGTGCCATTACACCGGGACAGGGCTTTGGCTACACCTTC.

This clone came up once. The rearrangement uses TRBV5-1 and TRBJ2-1; 9 bases agree with TRBD1. V lost 3 bases and J lost 2; bases outside the gene matches: 9. The germline gives CDR1 SGHRS, CDR2 YFSETQ. There are 17 residues in the CDR3. For the CDR3, the DNA is TGCGCCAGCAGCTGGGGGCCGGGACAGGGTCCCTACAATGAGCAGTTCTTC. Its translation: CASSWGPGQGPYNEQFF.

The chain links TRBV27 to TRBJ2-1; tentatively, D is TRBD1 (6 bases). This CDR3 is 15 amino acids long. V shed 3 bases and J shed 5 bases, with 14 bases lying between them. Germline CDR1 MNHEY, CDR2 SMNVEV (reference sequence). This chain's CDR3 is CASSFLRAGDNEQFF. DNA of the CDR3: TGTGCCAGCAGTTTCCTCCGGGCAGGGGACAATGAGCAGTTCTTC.